A single sample is the source of the 16 T cell receptor beta chains below, sequenced in a study of early T cells in non-severe SARS-CoV-2 infection. TCRdb recomputed calls from the 5' RACE reads with MiXCR, one row per CDR3 protein. The table lists some 35,000 distinct CDR3 sequences, 6% to 8.5% of them singletons. Sequencing used whole blood, obtained at baseline. These receptors were obtained from an adult who was a healthcare worker with PCR-confirmed SARS-CoV-2 infection or an uninfected control (not recorded which).

The chain links TRBV28 to TRBJ1-1; no firm D call. The CDR3 loop spans 13 amino acids. Between the trimmed V and J ends, which lost 2 bases and 0 bases, there was a span of 4 bases. The germline CDR1 and CDR2 sequences are MDHEN and SYDVKM. CDR3 DNA sequence: TGTGCCAGCAGTTTACTCGTGAACACTGAAGCTTTCTTT. Amino acids: CASSLLVNTEAFF.

The table lists this clonotype with many counts. The rearrangement links TRBV5-1 to TRBJ2-7; 10 nucleotides match TRBD1. This CDR3 is 15 amino acids long. The junction had 10 bases not matched to a gene; V was cut back by 4 bases and J by 6 bases. Germline V gene sequence: CDR1 SGHRS, CDR2 YFSETQ. CDR3 nucleotides: TGCGCCAGCAGCCCACGACAGGGGGCGCTTATCGAGCAGTACTTC. It codes for CASSPRQGALIEQYF.

This clonotype appeared many times. The rearrangement uses TRBV20-1 and TRBJ2-5; 10 bases are shared with TRBD2. After removal of 7 bases from V and 5 bases from J, the junction contained 4 bases not matched to a gene. From germline, CDR1 is DFQATT and CDR2 SNEGSKA (reference sequence). The CDR3 has 12 amino acids. CDR3 sequence (DNA): TGCAGTGTTCTAGCGGGAGCCGAGACCCAGTACTTC. Translating gives CSVLAGAETQYF.

At least ten counts were recorded for this clonotype. The chain has TRBV7-9 and TRBJ1-4; unclear D gene. Deletions cut 3 bases from V and 3 bases from J, with 11 bases between. Germline V lookup: CDR1 SEHNR, CDR2 FQNEAQ (reference sequence). There are 15 residues in the CDR3. CDR3 residues: CASSFLQTANEKLFF. CDR3 coding DNA: TGTGCCAGCAGCTTTCTACAGACGGCTAATGAAAAACTGTTTTTT.

This clonotype showed up many times. The chain has TRBV6-6 and TRBJ1-5; 9 nucleotides align to TRBD1. V dropped 6 bases and J dropped 4; count of bases not matched to a gene: 4. The CDR3 contains 14 residues. Germline CDR1 is MNHNY and CDR2 is SVGAGI (reference sequence). DNA of the CDR3: TGTGCCAGCAGCGGACAGGGGACTAATCAGCCCCAGCATTTT. It codes for CASSGQGTNQPQHF.

This clonotype was found many times. The rearrangement uses TRBV6-5 and TRBJ1-2; D might be TRBD1 (5 bases). CDR3 size: 14 residues. Trimming removed 4 bases from V and 1 base from J, with 10 bases in between. Germline V gene lookup returns CDR1 MNHEY and CDR2 SVGAGI. The chain's CDR3 is CASSSIRVNYGYTF. CDR3 coding DNA: TGTGCCAGCAGTTCTATCAGGGTTAACTATGGCTACACCTTC.

This clonotype has just one count. CDR3 amino acids: CASSYDGSGANVLTF. CDR3 bases: TGTGCCAGCAGTTACGACGGCTCTGGGGCCAACGTCCTGACTTTC. The chain is built from TRBV6-5 and TRBJ2-6; D is uncertain. Looked up from germline, CDR1 is MNHEY and CDR2 is SVGAGI. The V gene lost 2 bases and the J gene lost 0 bases, with 5 bases spanning the gap. The CDR3 runs 15 residues.

The sample holds many counts of this clonotype. The rearrangement uses TRBV27 and TRBJ2-6, with no clear D. Germline lookup yields CDR1 MNHEY and CDR2 SMNVEV (reference sequence). V was trimmed by 7 bases and J by 3 bases, leaving 10 bases between them. The CDR3 is 14 amino acids. This CDR3 is CASMLAGGANVLTF. The CDR3 DNA reads TGTGCCAGCATGCTGGCCGGTGGGGCCAACGTCCTGACTTTC.

This clonotype was counted ten times or more. The V gene is TRBV5-1, the J gene TRBJ1-4; D perhaps matches TRBD1 (6 bases). Trimming removed 0 bases from V and 5 bases from J, with 8 bases in between. From germline, CDR1 is SGHRS and CDR2 YFSETQ. The CDR3 covers 14 residues. The CDR3 DNA is TGCGCCAGCAGCTTGGGGACAGAAAATGAAAAACTGTTTTTT. Its translation: CASSLGTENEKLFF.

This clonotype has only a few counts. This sequence joins TRBV18 and TRBJ1-1, with D possibly TRBD1 on 5 matching bases. Germline V gene sequence: CDR1 KGHSH, CDR2 LQKENI. V was trimmed by 3 bases and J by 6 bases, leaving 14 bases between them. This CDR3 region has 14 residues. CDR3 DNA: TGTGCCAGCTCACCGGGGGTAAGCGGCGCTGAAGCTTTCTTT. It encodes CASSPGVSGAEAFF.

Many counts were recorded for this clonotype. The rearrangement uses TRBV7-8 and TRBJ2-2; no clear D. Trimming left V 0 bases short and J 1 base short, with 9 bases between. This CDR3 is built from 16 residues. CDR1 and CDR2 from the germline V gene are SGHVS and FQNEAQ. The CDR3 nucleotides read TGTGCCAGCAGCTTAGCGCAATCAGGGAACACCGGGGAGCTGTTTTTT. This gives the protein CASSLAQSGNTGELFF.

This clonotype was counted many times. The chain recombines TRBV30 with TRBJ2-1; 7 bases fit TRBD2. This CDR3 is 11 amino acids long. V shed 6 bases and J 6 bases; nucleotides not matched to a gene: 2. Germline values: CDR1 GTSNPN, CDR2 SVGIG (reference sequence). The CDR3 DNA reads as TGTGCCTGCGGACTAGTCAATGAGCAGTTCTTC. Protein: CACGLVNEQFF.

In this sample, this clonotype turned up many times. The chain joins TRBV29-1 to TRBJ2-2; D ambiguous. This CDR3 spans 14 amino acids. Germline assignment: CDR1 SQVTM and CDR2 ANQGSEA. Trimming removed 0 bases from V and 5 bases from J, with 10 bases in between. The CDR3 DNA reads as TGCAGCGTTGAAGATAGGGTTGGTACCGGGGAGCTGTTTTTT. The encoded protein is CSVEDRVGTGELFF.

This clonotype was seen repeatedly, ten times or more. This chain connects TRBV12-3 or TRBV12-4 to TRBJ1-4; 8 nucleotides agree with TRBD1. The CDR3 loop spans 14 amino acids. Germline trimming cut 7 bases from V and 7 bases from J; bases unmatched to any gene: 8. DNA of the CDR3: TGTGCCAGCAAAATATACAGGGGGGGTGAAAAACTGTTTTTT. Protein product: CASKIYRGGEKLFF.

This clonotype was detected only a few times. V is TRBV7-9 and J is TRBJ1-1, with no clear D. Between the trimmed V and J ends, which lost 7 bases and 8 bases, there was a span of 11 bases. Germline CDR1 reads SEHNR; CDR2 reads FQNEAQ (reference sequence). The CDR3 runs to 11 residues. The CDR3 sequence is CASTRTIEAFF. Here the CDR3 DNA reads TGTGCCAGCACCCGGACCATCGAAGCTTTCTTT.

This rearrangement joins TRBV24-1 to TRBJ1-1; D is ambiguous. Germline-derived CDR1 and CDR2 are KGHDR and SFDVKD. The V end lost 5 bases, the J end lost 4 bases, and 16 bases lay between the germline ends. CDR3 length equals 15 residues. The CDR3 DNA reads as TGTGCCACCAGTGGCCCTCGAGGAATGGGCACTGAAGCTTTCTTT. This translates into CATSGPRGMGTEAFF.